This TCR beta chain was sequenced during a study of T cell responses to AZD1222 COVID-19 vaccine. Overall study results and limits: Clonal diversity may have been underestimated, and the donors were mostly white British, with more females than males.

Generated by immunoSEQ multiplex PCR, the TCRdb table keeps only in-frame clones and is missing some. The sample includes 110,000 to 150,000 clones, around 89% of them seen just once. The CDR3 has 14 amino acids. The germline gives CDR1 SGHVS, CDR2 FQNEAQ. The V gene lost 1 base and the J gene lost 12 bases, with 13 bases spanning the gap. Worth noting for this clone: Antigen unknown.

The sample in question was peripheral blood, obtained on day 0 of AZD1222 vaccination. The chain carries TRBV7-8 and TRBJ1-6; D is unclear. The source is an adult in good health. Written as DNA, the CDR3 is TGTGCCAGCAGCTTAGAAGTCCCATTTGGACCCCTCCACTTT. It encodes CASSLEVPFGPLHF.